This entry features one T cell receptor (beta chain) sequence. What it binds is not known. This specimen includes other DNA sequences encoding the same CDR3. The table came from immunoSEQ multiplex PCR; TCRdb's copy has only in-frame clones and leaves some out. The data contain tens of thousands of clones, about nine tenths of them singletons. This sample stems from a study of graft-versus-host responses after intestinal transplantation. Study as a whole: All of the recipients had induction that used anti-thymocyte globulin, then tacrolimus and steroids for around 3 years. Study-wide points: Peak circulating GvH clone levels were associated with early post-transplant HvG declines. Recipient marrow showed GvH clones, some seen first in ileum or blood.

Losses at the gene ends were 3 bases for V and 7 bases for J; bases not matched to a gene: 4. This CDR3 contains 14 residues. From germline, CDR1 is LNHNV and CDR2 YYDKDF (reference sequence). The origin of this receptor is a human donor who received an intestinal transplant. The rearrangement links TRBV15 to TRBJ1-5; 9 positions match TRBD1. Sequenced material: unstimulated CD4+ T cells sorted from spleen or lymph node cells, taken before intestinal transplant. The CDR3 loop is CATSRDRGNQPQHF. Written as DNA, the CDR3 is TGTGCCACCAGCAGGGACAGGGGAAACCAGCCCCAGCATTTT. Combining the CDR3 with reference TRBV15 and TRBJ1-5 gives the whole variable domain DAMVIQNPRYQVTQFGKPVTLSCSQTLNHNVMYWYQQKSSQAPKLLFHYYDKDFNNEADTPDNFQSRRPNTSFCFLDIRSPGLGDTAMYLCATSRDRGNQPQHFGDGTRLSIL.